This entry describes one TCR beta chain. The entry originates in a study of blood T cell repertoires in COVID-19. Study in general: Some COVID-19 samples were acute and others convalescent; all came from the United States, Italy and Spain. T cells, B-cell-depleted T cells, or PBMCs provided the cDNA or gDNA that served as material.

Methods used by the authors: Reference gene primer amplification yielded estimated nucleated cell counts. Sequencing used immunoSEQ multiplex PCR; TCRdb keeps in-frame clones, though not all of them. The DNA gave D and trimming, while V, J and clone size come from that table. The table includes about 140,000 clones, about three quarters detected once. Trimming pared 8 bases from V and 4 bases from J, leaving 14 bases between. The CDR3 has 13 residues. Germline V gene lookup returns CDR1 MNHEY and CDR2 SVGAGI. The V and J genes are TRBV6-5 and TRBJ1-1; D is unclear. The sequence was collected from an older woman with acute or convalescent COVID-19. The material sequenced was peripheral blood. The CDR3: CASSVGLVTEAFF. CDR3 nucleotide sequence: TGTGCCAGCTCAGTTGGCCTTGTCACTGAAGCTTTCTTT.